The rows below give T cell receptor beta chains drawn from one sample of a study of control samples from healthy donors and cancer patients. The protocol was immunoSEQ multiplex PCR, while the TCRdb copy is restricted to in-frame clones and leaves out a portion. The sample shows around 200,000 clones, 85% to 95% of them seen only once. Material: blood. The receptors originated from a man aged 18-30 years in good health. The CDR3 runs from the conserved cysteine through the conserved F or W. The order of the fields is J gene, V gene, clone size, D gene, CDR3 DNA, CDR3 protein. A D gene is named only where the DNA matches it firmly. Only part of the rows carry a size: once, few, many, or a class if the clone is expanded.

>TRBJ1-1|TRBV2|NA|NA
TGTGCCAGCAAATTCCCGACAGTGAACACTGAAGCTTTCTTT
CASKFPTVNTEAFF
>TRBJ2-6|TRBV25-1|NA|NA
TGTGCCAGCAGTTTGGCAGGGGCCAACGTCCTGACTTTC
CASSLAGANVLTF
>TRBJ2-7|TRBV6-5|NA|NA
TGTGCCAGCAGGGCGCGGATGGGCTACGAGCAGTACTTC
CASRARMGYEQYF
>TRBJ1-1|TRBV30|NA|NA
TGTGCCTGGAGCCCCTCACGAATGAACACTGAAGCTTTCTTT
CAWSPSRMNTEAFF
>TRBJ2-4|TRBV24-1|NA|NA
TGTGCCACTTCACAGGGAGCGATAAACATTCAGTACTTC
CATSQGAINIQYF
>TRBJ1-6|TRBV7-2|NA|NA
TGTGCCAGCAGCTTAGAATTGGGGAATTCACCCCTCCACTTT
CASSLELGNSPLHF
>TRBJ1-5|TRBV5-6|NA|NA
TGTGCCAGCAGCGTTGGGGGATCAGGGAGATTTAGCAATCAGCCCCAGCATTTT
CASSVGGSGRFSNQPQHF
>TRBJ2-3|TRBV7-2|NA|NA
TGTGCCAGCAGCCAGCAACAGGGCCCCCATACGCAGTATTTT
CASSQQQGPHTQYF
>TRBJ1-1|TRBV13|NA|NA
TGTGCCAGCAGCTTACTAAGGGAGAACACTGAAGCTTTCTTT
CASSLLRENTEAFF
>TRBJ1-2|TRBV9|few|NA
TGTGCCAGCACCAGTAGATGGCGCGAGGGAATAGGTGGCTACACCTTC
CASTSRWREGIGGYTF
>TRBJ2-3|TRBV28|NA|NA
TGTGCCAGCACCGGTGTTAGGGCATACATAGATACGCAGTATTTT
CASTGVRAYIDTQYF
>TRBJ1-1|TRBV30|NA|NA
TGTGCCAGCGGTGCAGGTCGTAGTGAAGCTTTCTTT
CASGAGRSEAFF
>TRBJ2-5|TRBV6-5|once|NA
TGTGCCAGCAGTAGGGGGATTCAGATAGAGACCCAGTACTTC
CASSRGIQIETQYF
>TRBJ1-6|TRBV3-1/TRBV3-2|NA|NA
TGTGCCAGCAGCCAAGGGGCAGGGTGGACACCCCTCCACTTT
CASSQGAGWTPLHF
>TRBJ1-2|TRBV6-5|once|NA
TGTGCCAGCAGTTTACACGGGACACTTCCCCATCAAGGCTACACCTTC
CASSLHGTLPHQGYTF
>TRBJ1-1|TRBV18|once|NA
TGTGCCAGCTCACTAACGACAGGCCGGGACACTGAAGCTTTCTTT
CASSLTTGRDTEAFF
>TRBJ1-2|TRBV30|NA|NA
TGTGCCTGGAGTATGTCTCTGGGGTATGGCTACACCTTC
CAWSMSLGYGYTF
>TRBJ2-1|TRBV7-8|NA|TRBD1
TGTGCCAGCAGCTTCCGGGACAGGAGAATCGATGAGCAGTTCTTC
CASSFRDRRIDEQFF
>TRBJ2-5|TRBV5-1|NA|TRBD1
TGCGCCAGCAGCTTGGGACAGGGGGGATTGGAGACCCAGTACTTC
CASSLGQGGLETQYF
>TRBJ1-5|TRBV6-4|NA|NA
TGTGCCAGCAGCAAGGACAGTAGCAATCAGCCCCAGCATTTT
CASSKDSSNQPQHF
>TRBJ1-1|TRBV7-3|NA|NA
TGTGCCAGCAGCCCCCTACGACAGATGAACACTGAAGCTTTCTTT
CASSPLRQMNTEAFF
>TRBJ2-7|TRBV5-1|NA|NA
TGCGCCAGCAGCTTGGGTAAGACAGGCCGCGATTTCTACGAGCAGTACTTC
CASSLGKTGRDFYEQYF
>TRBJ1-2|TRBV24-1|NA|NA
TGTGCCACCAGTGACTCAGGGCTGGGGTATGGCTACACCTTC
CATSDSGLGYGYTF
>TRBJ1-6|TRBV6-5|NA|TRBD1
TGTGCCAGCAGACTCGGGACAGGGTGGGATTCACCCCTCCACTTT
CASRLGTGWDSPLHF
>TRBJ2-7|TRBV19|NA|TRBD2
TGTGCCAGTAGTATTGGGACTAGCGCCCTCGCCTACGAGCAGTACTTC
CASSIGTSALAYEQYF
>TRBJ2-7|TRBV5-1|once|NA
TGCGCCAGCAGCTTGGTAGTGTCAGGCGAGCAGTACTTC
CASSLVVSGEQYF
>TRBJ2-2|TRBV28|NA|NA
TGTGCCAGCAGTTTTGGGCCATCAGGAACCGGGGAGCTGTTTTTT
CASSFGPSGTGELFF
>TRBJ1-1|TRBV7-9|NA|NA
TGTGCCAGCAGCTCCAGGGACCCGAACACTGAAGCTTTCTTT
CASSSRDPNTEAFF
>TRBJ1-1|TRBV11-3|NA|TRBD1
TGTGCCAGCAGCTTAGAGCAGGGGGCGGGTGCTTTCTTT
CASSLEQGAGAFF
>TRBJ2-2|TRBV6-2/TRBV6-3|NA|TRBD2
TGTGCCAGCAGTTACGGACTAGCGGGGGGTCGGGGCACCGGGGAGCTGTTTTTT
CASSYGLAGGRGTGELFF
>TRBJ1-2|TRBV24-1|NA|TRBD1
TGTGCCACCATGGGACAGGACCACTATGGCTACACCTTC
CATMGQDHYGYTF
>TRBJ2-2|TRBV14|once|NA
TGTGCCCGCCTCCCGGGACTTAACACCGGGGAGCTGTTTTTT
CARLPGLNTGELFF